The text below deals with one T cell receptor beta chain. Its specificity is not known. 60 Vbeta and 13 Jbeta primers were used in PCR. Repertoires were generated with immunoSEQ multiplex PCR, while TCRdb's copy carries only in-frame clones and drops some. Of about 140,000 clones listed, roughly 80% are singletons. The data are from a study of cytomegalovirus exposure and HLA in healthy donors. Study-level results: Analyzed later, association rates of TCRs varied across HLA loci, with DRB1 most and HLA-C fewest. CMV serostatus was the sole immune exposure information available.

Trimming took 0 bases from V and 0 from J, leaving 7 bases between them. The CDR3 loop spans 15 amino acids. CDR1 and CDR2 from the germline V gene are SGHDN and FVKESK. Sequencing was performed on PBMCs. V is TRBV14 and J is TRBJ2-3; D remains unclear. The TCR originated in a female donor in good health and CMV-seronegative. CDR3 protein: CASSQDASSTDTQYF. As DNA, the CDR3 is TGTGCCAGCAGCCAAGATGCGTCTAGCACAGATACGCAGTATTTT.